This T cell receptor beta chain was recorded in a study of blood T cell repertoires in COVID-19. Study in general: Researchers got acute and convalescent COVID-19 samples from the United States, Italy and Spain.

Original methodology: Researchers report that nucleated cell counts were estimated from reference gene primer amplification. TCRdb's copy holds only in-frame clones and misses some; the assay was immunoSEQ multiplex PCR. The D gene and trimming were derived from the DNA, and the V and J assignments and clone size from that table. This table holds under 150,000 clones, around four fifths found once. The V segment lost 0 bases and the J segment 1 base; nucleotides outside the gene matches: 2. Germline assignment: CDR1 SGHNT and CDR2 YYREEE (reference sequence). There are 15 residues in the CDR3. The V and J genes are TRBV5-4 and TRBJ2-3; 7 bases align to TRBD2. Sequencing was performed on peripheral blood. The receptor was isolated from a man aged 30 to 45 with acute or convalescent COVID-19. In nucleotides, the CDR3 is TGTGCCAGCAGCTTGGGGCTAGCGGGCACAGATACGCAGTATTTT. Translation gives CASSLGLAGTDTQYF.